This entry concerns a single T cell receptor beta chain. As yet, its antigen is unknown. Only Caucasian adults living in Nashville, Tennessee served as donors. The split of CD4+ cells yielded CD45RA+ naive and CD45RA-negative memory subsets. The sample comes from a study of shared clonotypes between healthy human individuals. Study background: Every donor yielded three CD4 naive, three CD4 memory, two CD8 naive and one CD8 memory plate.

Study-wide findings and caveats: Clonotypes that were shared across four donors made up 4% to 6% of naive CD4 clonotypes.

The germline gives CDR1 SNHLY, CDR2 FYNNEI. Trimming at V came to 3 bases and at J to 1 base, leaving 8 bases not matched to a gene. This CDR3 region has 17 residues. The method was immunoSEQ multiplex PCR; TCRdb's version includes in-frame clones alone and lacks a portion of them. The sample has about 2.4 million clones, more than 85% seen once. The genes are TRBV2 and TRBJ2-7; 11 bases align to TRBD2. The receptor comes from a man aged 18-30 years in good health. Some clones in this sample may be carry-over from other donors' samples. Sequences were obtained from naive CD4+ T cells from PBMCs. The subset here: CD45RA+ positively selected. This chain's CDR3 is CASSDPGLAGRSYEQYF. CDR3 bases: TGTGCCAGCAGTGATCCCGGACTAGCGGGTCGTTCCTACGAGCAGTACTTC.